The 23 T cell receptor beta chains listed next were all sequenced from one sample in a study of shared clonotypes between healthy human individuals. The data were produced by immunoSEQ multiplex PCR, yet TCRdb's version contains in-frame clones alone and is incomplete. The table includes millions of clones, just under 95% detected once. Naive-designated CD8 cells lacked CD45RO, were positively enriched for CCR7, and omitted terminally differentiated effector memory CD45RA+ cells. Material for sequencing was naive CD8+ T cells sorted from blood. These receptor sequences come from a man in his late teens or twenties in good health.

The CDR3 reads CASSLNIGSSLTNYGYTF. CDR3 in DNA: TGTGCCAGCAGCTTAAATATTGGCAGTTCGCTAACCAACTATGGCTACACCTTC. The chain carries TRBV7-9 and TRBJ1-2; D not resolved. CDR1 and CDR2 from the germline V gene are SEHNR and FQNEAQ (reference sequence). The CDR3 is 18 residues long. V dropped 2 bases and J dropped 2 bases, with 21 bases sitting between them. Variable domain in full (rest from reference TRBV7-9 and TRBJ1-2): DTGVSQNPRHKITKRGQNVTFRCDPISEHNRLYWYRQTLGQGPEFLTYFQNEAQLEKSRLLSDRFSAERPKGSFSTLEIQRTEQGDSAMYLCASSLNIGSSLTNYGYTFGSGTRLTVV.

This chain connects TRBV11-3 to TRBJ2-4, with a possible D match to TRBD2 (5 bases). V dropped 5 bases and J dropped 3 bases, with 20 bases sitting between them. CDR1 and CDR2 from the germline V gene are SGHNT and YENEEA. This CDR3 comprises 17 residues. The CDR3 spells CASSQMGSPAIKNIQYF. The CDR3 region has the DNA TGTGCCAGCAGCCAAATGGGGAGCCCAGCGATCAAAAACATTCAGTACTTC.

The J gene is TRBJ2-5, the V gene TRBV2; 10 nucleotides match TRBD2. J gave up 4 bases and V 11 bases, and 10 bases lay outside the gene matches. The CDR3 loop spans 14 amino acids. CDR1 SNHLY and CDR2 FYNNEI come from the germline V gene. The CDR3 loop reads CASKGSGGGETQYF. CDR3 nucleotides: TGTGCCTCGAAGGGCAGCGGGGGGGGAGAGACCCAGTACTTC.

This chain links TRBV13 with TRBJ2-2; 9 bases agree with TRBD2. The germline gives CDR1 PRHDT, CDR2 FYEKMQ (reference sequence). This CDR3 is built from 15 residues. V was clipped by 6 bases and J by 6 bases; unmatched bases: 8. CDR3 DNA: TGTGCCAGCAGTTTTAGCGGGAGTATCGCCGGGGAGCTGTTTTTT. It yields the protein CASSFSGSIAGELFF.

The chain carries TRBV27 and TRBJ2-2, with D tentatively TRBD1 (6 bases). Trimming pared 5 bases from V and 4 bases from J, leaving 14 bases between. Germline lookup yields CDR1 MNHEY and CDR2 SMNVEV (reference sequence). This CDR3 contains 15 residues. The CDR3 bases are TGTGCCAGCAGTACAGGGCCGGGGAGCACCGGGGAGCTGTTTTTT. It translates to CASSTGPGSTGELFF.

This chain links TRBV5-4 with TRBJ1-6; TRBD1 is a possible D gene (6 bases). The CDR3 is 16 residues long. Germline CDR1 reads SGHNT; CDR2 reads YYREEE (reference sequence). V gave up 0 bases and J gave up 4 bases, with 11 bases separating them. The CDR3 nucleotides are TGTGCCAGCAGCTTGGAACAGGGAAGTTATAATTCACCCCTCCACTTT. Encoded protein: CASSLEQGSYNSPLHF.

The J gene is TRBJ1-2, the V gene TRBV25-1; D ambiguous. In germline, CDR1 is MGHDK, CDR2 SYGVNS. The CDR3 consists of 12 residues. Trimming shortened V by 9 bases and J by 6 bases, and 14 bases separated the two germline ends. CDR3 sequence reads: CASFGVLDGYTF. The CDR3 bases are TGTGCCAGTTTTGGGGTTCTCGATGGCTACACCTTC.

This chain links TRBV27 with TRBJ2-3; TRBD2 matches at 10 bases. Germline V lookup: CDR1 MNHEY, CDR2 SMNVEV (reference sequence). This CDR3 comprises 15 residues. Trimming took 5 bases from V and 4 from J; bases not matched to a gene: 6. The CDR3, as DNA: TGTGCCAGCAGTCGGCTAGCGGGGGCCGCAGATACGCAGTATTTT. This gives the protein CASSRLAGAADTQYF.

The chain has TRBV5-6 and TRBJ1-3, with 9 bases lining up with TRBD1. V lost 3 bases to trimming and J lost 3 bases; unmatched junction nucleotides: 4. CDR1 is SGHDT, CDR2 YYEEEE, per germline. The CDR3 spans 15 residues. For the CDR3, the DNA is TGTGCCAGCAGCTGGGACAGGGATAATGGAAACACCATATATTTT. It codes for CASSWDRDNGNTIYF.

This chain links TRBV7-6 with TRBJ2-3, with 8 bases fitting TRBD1. The V and J ends lost 5 bases and 4 bases, in that order; junction bases with no gene match: 8. Per germline, CDR1 SGHVS and CDR2 FNYEAQ. CDR3 size: 15 residues. CDR3 protein: CASSPGQGGSDTQYF. CDR3 sequence (DNA): TGTGCCAGCAGCCCTGGACAGGGCGGGTCAGATACGCAGTATTTT.

The rearrangement links TRBV7-3 to TRBJ2-3; 9 bases are shared with TRBD1. The junction had 11 bases not matched to a gene; V was cut back by 10 bases and J by 3 bases. The CDR3 covers 15 residues. Germline V gives CDR1 SGHTA, CDR2 FQGTGA. CDR3 in DNA: TGTGCCACCTCCCTTACAGGGGGCGAAACAGATACGCAGTATTTT. Translating it yields CATSLTGGETDTQYF.

This chain links TRBV6-1 with TRBJ2-2; D is undetermined. Trimming left V 8 bases short and J 0 bases short, with 7 bases between. The CDR3 is 13 amino acids. Germline CDR1 MNHNS, CDR2 SASEGT. DNA for the CDR3: TGTGCCAGCGGGCGGACGAACACCGGGGAGCTGTTTTTT. It translates to CASGRTNTGELFF.

This chain uses TRBV9 with TRBJ1-1; TRBD1 might be the D (5 bases). The CDR3 totals 14 residues. Germline CDR1 is SGDLS and CDR2 is YYNGEE. Trimming shortened V by 3 bases and J by 2 bases, and 11 bases separated the two germline ends. The CDR3 spells CASSGLWDNTEAFF. The CDR3 DNA follows: TGTGCCAGCAGCGGTTTATGGGACAACACTGAAGCTTTCTTT.

This chain links TRBV13 with TRBJ2-5; 11 bases match TRBD1. The V segment lost 4 bases and the J segment 4 bases; nucleotides outside the gene matches: 8. CDR1 and CDR2 from the germline V gene are PRHDT and FYEKMQ (reference sequence). CDR3 length equals 16 residues. CDR3 in amino acids: CASSSRTGGTLETQYF. The CDR3 DNA reads TGTGCCAGCAGCTCCCGGACAGGGGGCACGTTAGAGACCCAGTACTTC.

The V gene is TRBV4-1, the J gene TRBJ2-3, with 12 bases identical to TRBD2. CDR1 is MGHRA and CDR2 is YSYEKL in the germline V gene. The CDR3 length is 18 residues. V lost 2 bases and J lost 3; bases outside the gene matches: 9. The CDR3 nucleotides read TGCGCCAGCAGCCAATCGACTAGCGGGAGTGGATGGACAGATACGCAGTATTTT. This translates into CASSQSTSGSGWTDTQYF.

The V gene is TRBV25-1, the J gene TRBJ2-3; D is unresolved. Trimming took 5 bases from V and 10 from J, leaving 10 bases between them. Germline lookup yields CDR1 MGHDK and CDR2 SYGVNS. The CDR3 length is 11 residues. CDR3 amino acids: CASSLISAQYF. The CDR3 DNA sequence: TGTGCCAGCAGTCTCATATCGGCGCAGTATTTT.

The chain links TRBV27 to TRBJ2-7; TRBD1 or TRBD2 may be the D gene (6 bases each). This CDR3 has 13 residues. V was shortened by 5 bases and J by 2 bases, with 10 bases between the two germline ends. Germline CDR1 and CDR2: MNHEY and SMNVEV (reference sequence). CDR3 coding DNA: TGTGCCAGCAGTGAGGGGGGTCCCTACGAGCAGTACTTC. This gives the protein CASSEGGPYEQYF.

This clone occurred once. V usage is TRBV6-5 and J usage is TRBJ2-7; 7 bases match TRBD2. Unmatched junction bases numbered 5, after V lost 3 bases and J lost 3 bases. Germline values: CDR1 MNHEY, CDR2 SVGAGI. The CDR3 is 14 amino acids. The CDR3 DNA reads TGTGCCAGCAGTTATCTCGGACTAGGCTACGAGCAGTACTTC. This encodes CASSYLGLGYEQYF.

This chain links TRBV5-6 with TRBJ1-2, with D unclear. Trimming took off 4 bases at V and 0 bases at J, with 10 bases between the two ends. Germline V gives CDR1 SGHDT, CDR2 YYEEEE. The CDR3 totals 14 residues. CDR3 DNA: TGTGCCAGCAGCACGGACGGAGCTAACTATGGCTACACCTTC. Translated: CASSTDGANYGYTF.

V is TRBV27 and J is TRBJ1-4; D might be TRBD1 (6 bases). Deletions cut 0 bases from V and 0 bases from J, with 11 bases between. The CDR3 extends over 17 amino acids. Germline CDR1 is MNHEY and CDR2 is SMNVEV (reference sequence). CDR3 loop: CASSLSSGAATNEKLFF. The CDR3 nucleotides are TGTGCCAGCAGTTTATCGTCAGGGGCTGCAACTAATGAAAAACTGTTTTTT.

Comment on this clone: Other DNA variants within this sample encode the same CDR3. The chain employs TRBV4-1 and TRBJ2-1; D possibly corresponds to TRBD2 (6 bases). CDR1 MGHRA and CDR2 YSYEKL come from the germline V gene. CDR3 length: 14 amino acids. V was shortened by 3 bases and J by 4 bases, with 10 bases between the two germline ends. The CDR3, as DNA: TGCGCCAGCAGCCAGAGCGGGTCGTACAATGAGCAGTTCTTC. This codes for CASSQSGSYNEQFF.

On this clone: This specimen includes other DNA sequences encoding the same CDR3. The V call is TRBV19, the J call TRBJ2-3; D not certain. In germline, CDR1 is LNHDA, CDR2 SQIVND (reference sequence). This CDR3 comprises 13 residues. Deletions cut 2 bases from V and 2 bases from J, with 5 bases between. The CDR3 sequence: CASSIQSTDTQYF. CDR3 nucleotides: TGTGCCAGTAGTATACAGTCCACAGATACGCAGTATTTT.

The gene calls are TRBV7-6 and TRBJ2-5, with TRBD2 as a possible D gene (5 bases). V lost 5 bases and J lost 7, with 11 bases in between. CDR3 length equals 12 residues. Looked up from germline, CDR1 is SGHVS and CDR2 is FNYEAQ. This CDR3 is CASSPGEGTQYF. The CDR3 coding sequence is TGTGCCAGCAGCCCCGGTGAGGGGACCCAGTACTTC.